The 4 T cell receptor beta chains below come from one sample, sequenced in a study of cytomegalovirus exposure and HLA in healthy donors. It was with 60 Vbeta and 13 Jbeta primers that the PCR ran. TCRdb keeps only in-frame clones here, not all; method: immunoSEQ multiplex PCR. Of some 200,000 clones detected, 65% to 85% appear once; the ten largest clones hold roughly 3%. The sample consisted of PBMCs. Source of these receptors: a woman aged 25-40 years in good health and CMV-seronegative.

The chain links TRBV7-2 to TRBJ2-1; weak D call: TRBD1 (6 bases). The CDR3 is 13 residues long. The V and J ends lost 5 bases and 7 bases respectively, with 12 bases between them. CDR1 and CDR2 (germline): SGHTA, FQGNSA. CDR3 sequence (DNA): TGTGCCAGCAGCCGTCCCCAGGGGAATGAGCAGTTCTTC. It specifies CASSRPQGNEQFF.

The chain links TRBV19 to TRBJ2-7; 9 bases fit TRBD1. Germline CDR1 and CDR2: LNHDA and SQIVND (reference sequence). Losses at the gene ends were 5 bases for V and 0 bases for J; bases not matched to a gene: 5. The CDR3 is made up of 15 amino acids. CDR3 bases: TGTGCCAGTAGTTGGACAGGGGAGAGCTCCTACGAGCAGTACTTC. Protein product: CASSWTGESSYEQYF. The full variable domain, rest sourced from reference TRBV19 and TRBJ2-7, is DGGITQSPKYLFRKEGQNVTLSCEQNLNHDAMYWYRQDPGQGLRLIYYSQIVNDFQKGDIAEGYSVSREKKESFPLTVTSAQKNPTAFYLCASSWTGESSYEQYFGPGTRLTVT.

The genes are TRBV14 and TRBJ2-5; perhaps TRBD1 as D (6 bases). The CDR3 runs 15 residues. Germline-derived CDR1 and CDR2 are SGHDN and FVKESK. V was shortened by 4 bases and J by 1 base, with 13 bases between the two germline ends. Here the CDR3 reads CASSPGIQGQETQYF. The CDR3 bases are TGTGCCAGCAGCCCAGGAATACAGGGCCAAGAGACCCAGTACTTC.

The J gene is TRBJ2-3, the V gene TRBV2, with no clear D. The CDR3 spans 14 residues. Germline-derived CDR1 and CDR2 are SNHLY and FYNNEI. The V gene lost 3 bases and the J gene lost 2 bases, with 9 bases spanning the gap. CDR3 residues: CASSDWAVTDTQYF. Here the CDR3 DNA reads TGTGCCAGCAGTGACTGGGCAGTCACAGATACGCAGTATTTT.